This is a list of T cell receptor beta chains from one sample in a study of liver allograft versus peripheral blood T cells. TCRdb called the reads again in MiXCR, with one record for every CDR3 protein. Among approximately 520 distinct CDR3 sequences listed, approximately 9.8% were seen once. These receptors came from a human patient who had a liver transplant. The graft donor may be the source of some T cells. CDR3s include the opening cysteine and the closing phenylalanine or tryptophan. The D gene is left open where the match is weak. A row's size may be missing; if present it is once, few, many or a size class.

d_call: -; j_call: TRBJ1-6; clone_size: -; cdr3_length: 15; v_call: TRBV20-1; cdr3_nt: TGCAGTGCTAGAGGGCAGGGCTCCTATAATTCACCCCTCCACTTT; cdr3_aa: CSARGQGSYNSPLHF
d_call: TRBD1; j_call: TRBJ1-2; clone_size: few; cdr3_length: 15; v_call: TRBV18; cdr3_nt: TGTGCCAGCTCACCATTTGACAGGGTGAACTATGGCTACACCTTC; cdr3_aa: CASSPFDRVNYGYTF
d_call: -; j_call: TRBJ2-1; clone_size: -; cdr3_length: 15; v_call: TRBV19; cdr3_nt: TGTGCCAGTAGTACCCGGATAGGAAGTTACAATGAGCAGTTCTTC; cdr3_aa: CASSTRIGSYNEQFF
d_call: TRBD1; j_call: TRBJ1-5; clone_size: large; cdr3_length: 14; v_call: TRBV18; cdr3_nt: TGTGCCAGCTCACAGGGGGCTGGCAATCAGCCCCAGCATTTT; cdr3_aa: CASSQGAGNQPQHF
d_call: TRBD1; j_call: TRBJ2-2; clone_size: -; cdr3_length: 16; v_call: TRBV29-1; cdr3_nt: TGCAGCGTTAGGGGGGGACAGGGCGAGAACACCGGGGAGCTGTTTTTT; cdr3_aa: CSVRGGQGENTGELFF
d_call: -; j_call: TRBJ1-5; clone_size: few; cdr3_length: 16; v_call: TRBV20-1; cdr3_nt: TGCAGTGCTAATGCCCCGGGAGGAGATAGCAATCAGCCCCAGCATTTT; cdr3_aa: CSANAPGGDSNQPQHF
d_call: -; j_call: TRBJ1-2; clone_size: medium-sized; cdr3_length: 12; v_call: TRBV29-1; cdr3_nt: TGCAGCGCCTCAGACACAGTCTATGGCTACACCTTC; cdr3_aa: CSASDTVYGYTF
d_call: TRBD1; j_call: TRBJ1-1; clone_size: large; cdr3_length: 16; v_call: TRBV19; cdr3_nt: TGTGCCAGTAGTACATACTCCGGGACAGCAAACACTGAAGCTTTCTTT; cdr3_aa: CASSTYSGTANTEAFF
d_call: -; j_call: TRBJ2-7; clone_size: -; cdr3_length: 16; v_call: TRBV28; cdr3_nt: TGTGCCAGCAGTTCGATAGGGACCCCGAAGCCCTACGAGCAGTACTTC; cdr3_aa: CASSSIGTPKPYEQYF
d_call: -; j_call: TRBJ1-1; clone_size: medium-sized; cdr3_length: 13; v_call: TRBV12-3/TRBV12-4; cdr3_nt: TGTGCCAGCAGCCGCCAACAGGGTGCGGAAGCTTTCTTT; cdr3_aa: CASSRQQGAEAFF
d_call: -; j_call: TRBJ1-2; clone_size: large; cdr3_length: 13; v_call: TRBV7-2; cdr3_nt: TGTGCCAGCAACACGGGGGCAGGAACGGGCTACACCTTC; cdr3_aa: CASNTGAGTGYTF
d_call: TRBD1; j_call: TRBJ1-5; clone_size: -; cdr3_length: 16; v_call: TRBV9; cdr3_nt: TGTGCCAGCAGCGCAGGACAGGGGGCTATCAATCAGCCCCAGCATTTT; cdr3_aa: CASSAGQGAINQPQHF
d_call: TRBD1; j_call: TRBJ1-2; clone_size: few; cdr3_length: 14; v_call: TRBV7-3; cdr3_nt: TGTGCCAGCAGCCCTCTAGGGACAGCCGGTGGCTACACCTTC; cdr3_aa: CASSPLGTAGGYTF
d_call: TRBD2; j_call: TRBJ2-7; clone_size: -; cdr3_length: 17; v_call: TRBV7-2; cdr3_nt: TGTGCCAGCAGAAGGCTAGCGGGAGCCCTAAGCTCCTACGAGCAGTACTTC; cdr3_aa: CASRRLAGALSSYEQYF
d_call: -; j_call: TRBJ1-4; clone_size: large; cdr3_length: 14; v_call: TRBV6-5; cdr3_nt: TGTGCCAGCAGTTCCCCCGGGACGGATGAAAAACTGTTTTTT; cdr3_aa: CASSSPGTDEKLFF